These T cell receptor beta chains were read from a single sample in a study of T cells in Graves' hyperthyroidism and ophthalmopathy. Via MiXCR, TCRdb re-called the multiplex PCR reads, giving one row per CDR3 protein. This table holds approximately 490,000 distinct CDR3 sequences, around a fifth found once. Material: blood. These receptors were taken from a woman in her 70s with Graves' ophthalmopathy. The CDR3 runs from the conserved cysteine through the conserved F or W. Each record gives: V gene, clone size, J gene, D gene, CDR3 DNA, CDR3 protein. A D gene is named only where the DNA matches it firmly. Clone size is not always given. Where it is, it says once, few, many or a class for expanded clones.

TRBV5-1	few	TRBJ2-3	.	TGCGCCAGCCGGGACGCTTCTAGCACAGATACGCAGTATTTT	CASRDASSTDTQYF
TRBV10-3	.	TRBJ1-5	.	TGTGCCATCATGGACCGACAGGAGCCCCAGCATTTT	CAIMDRQEPQHF
TRBV2	few	TRBJ1-4	.	TGTGCCAGCAACCGGGACTGGAATGAAAAACTGTTTTTT	CASNRDWNEKLFF
TRBV12-5	many	TRBJ1-1	.	TGTGCTAGTGCCCCCCGACTGGGAGGGACTGAAGCTTTCTTT	CASAPRLGGTEAFF
TRBV20-1	.	TRBJ2-3	TRBD1	TGCAGTGCTACGCCTCAGGGGGTTTACACAGATACGCAGTATTTT	CSATPQGVYTDTQYF
TRBV10-2	few	TRBJ2-7	TRBD2	TGCGCCAGCTCCGTAACTAGCGTAACCTACGAGCAGTACTTC	CASSVTSVTYEQYF
TRBV15	.	TRBJ1-3	TRBD1	TGTGCCACCAGCAGAGGGACAGGGTTTGGAAACACCATATATTTT	CATSRGTGFGNTIYF
TRBV18	.	TRBJ1-5	TRBD1	TGTGCCAGCTCACCACCGAGACAGGGGGAGCAGCCCCAGCATTTT	CASSPPRQGEQPQHF
TRBV6-1	few	TRBJ1-5	TRBD1	TGTGCCAGCAGTTCAGGGGGCCATCAGCCCCAGCATTTT	CASSSGGHQPQHF
TRBV10-3	.	TRBJ2-7	TRBD2	TGTGCCATCAGTGGAACTTCCGGGACTAGCGGTCTTGGGCAGTACTTC	CAISGTSGTSGLGQYF
TRBV2	many	TRBJ1-2	.	TGTGCCAGCAGTGACTCCTACCCGAATATTTACTATGGCTACACCTTC	CASSDSYPNIYYGYTF
TRBV12-3/TRBV12-4	.	TRBJ2-7	.	TGTGCCAGCAGCCCACCCGGGGCCCGGAGGCTCGAGCAGTACTTC	CASSPPGARRLEQYF
TRBV5-1	.	TRBJ2-1	TRBD2	TGCGCCAGCAGCTTGGAGGCAACTAGCGGGAGTCTTAATGAGCAGTTCTTC	CASSLEATSGSLNEQFF
TRBV18	few	TRBJ2-7	TRBD1	TGTGCCAGCTCACTCCGGGACAGGGACGAGCAGTACTTC	CASSLRDRDEQYF
TRBV20-1	.	TRBJ2-3	.	TGCAGTGCTAGAAGATACAGTACCACAGATACGCAGTATTTT	CSARRYSTTDTQYF
TRBV28	few	TRBJ2-3	TRBD1	TGTGCCAGCAGTTTACGGACAGGGTTTTCAGATACGCAGTATTTT	CASSLRTGFSDTQYF
TRBV18	.	TRBJ2-5	.	TGTGCCAGCTCAACAGGCAAGTACCAAGAGACCCAGTACTTC	CASSTGKYQETQYF
TRBV10-2	.	TRBJ2-7	.	TGCGCCAGCAGACAGAGGGATATTTACGAGCAGTACTTC	CASRQRDIYEQYF
TRBV12-3/TRBV12-4	.	TRBJ2-2	TRBD2	TGTGCCAGCAGTCCGCGACTAGCGGGAGGCACGAACACCGGGGAGCTGTTTTTT	CASSPRLAGGTNTGELFF
TRBV30	.	TRBJ1-6	TRBD1	TGTGCCGGGGGACAGCTCGACGCCAATTCACCCCTCCACTTT	CAGGQLDANSPLHF
TRBV2	many	TRBJ1-5	TRBD1	TGTGCCAGTGGACAGGGGCTAGTCCCTCAGCCCCAGCATTTT	CASGQGLVPQPQHF
TRBV7-3	.	TRBJ2-1	.	TGTGCCAGCAGCTTAGCGGGGACAGCCTCCTACAATGAGCAGTTCTTC	CASSLAGTASYNEQFF
TRBV6-1	few	TRBJ2-5	TRBD1	TGTGCCAGCAGGAGACAGGGTTCAGGAGGCGAGACCCAGTACTTC	CASRRQGSGGETQYF
TRBV7-7	.	TRBJ2-2	.	TGTGCTAGCAGCGGACACAGGGCGACCGGGGAGCTGTTTTTT	CASSGHRATGELFF
TRBV20-1	.	TRBJ1-4	TRBD1	TGCAGTGCTGGGGAGGTAGGACAGGGTAACGAAAAACTGTTTTTT	CSAGEVGQGNEKLFF
TRBV5-5	.	TRBJ2-7	.	TGTGCCAGCAGCTATTTTGGGGATTCCCACGAGCAGTACTTC	CASSYFGDSHEQYF
TRBV6-5	.	TRBJ1-6	TRBD1	TGTGCCAGCTTTTTGACAGGGTATAATTCACCCCTCCACTTT	CASFLTGYNSPLHF
TRBV27	.	TRBJ2-7	.	TGTGCCAGCAGTTTATCTCCGGCTACCTACGAGCAGTACTTC	CASSLSPATYEQYF
TRBV11-2	many	TRBJ2-3	TRBD2	TGTGCCAGCAGCTTAGTAGCGGGAGGGCGCACAGATACGCAGTATTTT	CASSLVAGGRTDTQYF
TRBV6-1	.	TRBJ2-2	.	TGTGCCAGCAGTGAGGGTCGGAAGAACGGGGAGCTGTTTTTT	CASSEGRKNGELFF
TRBV10-3	many	TRBJ1-1	.	TGTGCCATCAGTGGGGCCTTCAGGCGGGGCACTGAAGCTTTCTTT	CAISGAFRRGTEAFF
TRBV10-1	few	TRBJ2-7	TRBD2	TGCGCCAGCAGTGATAGCGGGAGATCGGGAGAGCAGTACTTC	CASSDSGRSGEQYF
TRBV6-1	few	TRBJ2-1	TRBD2	TGTGCCAGCACCGGCACTAGCGGGAGGCGCGGCTCCTACAATGAGCAGTTCTTC	CASTGTSGRRGSYNEQFF
TRBV11-2	many	TRBJ2-3	TRBD1	TGTGCCAGCAGCCGAGGACAGGCCCTCACAGATACGCAGTATTTT	CASSRGQALTDTQYF
TRBV5-1	few	TRBJ2-7	.	TGTGCCAGCAACCCAGACAGCTCCTACGAGCAGTACTTC	CASNPDSSYEQYF
TRBV11-2	.	TRBJ2-3	TRBD2	TGTGCCAGCAGCTTAGCCCCCTCCGCGGGAGCGCTAGCAGATACGCAGTATTTT	CASSLAPSAGALADTQYF
TRBV3-1	.	TRBJ2-1	TRBD2	TGTGCCAGCAGCCCTAGAAGGCGGGAGGGCCAGAATGAGCAGTTCTTC	CASSPRRREGQNEQFF
TRBV28	many	TRBJ1-2	.	TGTGCCAGCAGTTTCGGCGGGCCACTTACTAACTATGGCTACACCTTC	CASSFGGPLTNYGYTF
TRBV5-1	.	TRBJ1-1	TRBD1	TGCGCCAGCAGCTTGCAGGGGGAATGGACTGAAGCTTTCTTT	CASSLQGEWTEAFF
TRBV30	.	TRBJ1-5	.	TGTGCCTGGAGTGTATTCAACAGGGGCAATCAGCCCCAGCATTTT	CAWSVFNRGNQPQHF
TRBV3-1	.	TRBJ2-1	TRBD2	TGTGCCAGCAGCCACGGGAGGGAGACCAATGAGCAGTTCTTC	CASSHGRETNEQFF
TRBV6-2/TRBV6-3	.	TRBJ2-3	.	TGTGCCAGCAGCCCTATCGGGGGCGGGATGAGTACAGATACGCAGTATTTT	CASSPIGGGMSTDTQYF
TRBV5-8	.	TRBJ2-1	.	TGTGCCAGCAGCTTGGGAGAAAACTCCTACAATGAGCAGTTCTTC	CASSLGENSYNEQFF
TRBV3-1	once	TRBJ1-3	.	TGTGCCAGCAGCCAAGGACAGATCTCTGGAAACACCATATATTTT	CASSQGQISGNTIYF
TRBV6-2/TRBV6-3	many	TRBJ2-5	TRBD2	TGTGCCAGCAGAATTGGGCGACTAGCGGTACAAGAGACCCAGTACTTC	CASRIGRLAVQETQYF
TRBV12-3/TRBV12-4	many	TRBJ2-7	TRBD2	TGTGCCAGCAGTTCCCGACATGCGGCTAGCGGGAGGGCCTACGAGCAGTACTTC	CASSSRHAASGRAYEQYF
TRBV2	few	TRBJ2-7	.	TGTGCCAGCAGCCTTTCGGGCAGGGGGGTCGAGCAGTACTTC	CASSLSGRGVEQYF
TRBV24-1	.	TRBJ1-1	TRBD1	TGTGCCACCAGTGATCAGGGGGCTGGAGCTTTCTTT	CATSDQGAGAFF
TRBV7-9	.	TRBJ1-1	.	TGTGCCAGCAGCCCAGCCAGGACAGTTGAAGCTTTCTTT	CASSPARTVEAFF
TRBV12-3/TRBV12-4	few	TRBJ2-5	.	TGTGCCAGCAGACCGATGAACATAGAGACCCAGTACTTC	CASRPMNIETQYF
TRBV7-9	.	TRBJ1-1	.	TGTGCCAGCGGGAAGGGCAGAACGACGAACACTGAAGCTTTCTTT	CASGKGRTTNTEAFF
TRBV6-1	.	TRBJ2-7	.	TGTGCCAGCAGGATCAACCGGGACGCCTACGAGCAGTACTTC	CASRINRDAYEQYF
TRBV19	.	TRBJ1-6	.	TGTGCCAGTACACTCCGATGGGGCAATCGATCACCCCTCCACTTT	CASTLRWGNRSPLHF